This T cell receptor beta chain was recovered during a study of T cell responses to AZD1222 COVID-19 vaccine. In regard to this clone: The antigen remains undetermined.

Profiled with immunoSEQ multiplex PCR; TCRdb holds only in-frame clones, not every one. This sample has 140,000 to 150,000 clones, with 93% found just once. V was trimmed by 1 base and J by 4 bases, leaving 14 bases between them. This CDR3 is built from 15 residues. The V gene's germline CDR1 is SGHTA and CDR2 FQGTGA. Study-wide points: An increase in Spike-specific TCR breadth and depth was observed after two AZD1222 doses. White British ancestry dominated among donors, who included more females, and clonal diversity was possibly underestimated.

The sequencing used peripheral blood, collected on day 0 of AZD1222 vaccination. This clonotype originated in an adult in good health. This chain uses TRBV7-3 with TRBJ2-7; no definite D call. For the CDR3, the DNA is TGTGCCAGCAGCTTAAGCTCCGGGCCTGAGTACGAGCAGTACTTC. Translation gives CASSLSSGPEYEQYF. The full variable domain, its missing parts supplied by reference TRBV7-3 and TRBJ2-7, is GAGVSQTPSNKVTEKGKYVELRCDPISGHTALYWYRQSLGQGPEFLIYFQGTGAADDSGLPNDRFFAVRPEGSVSTLKIQRTERGDSAVYLCASSLSSGPEYEQYFGPGTRLTVT.